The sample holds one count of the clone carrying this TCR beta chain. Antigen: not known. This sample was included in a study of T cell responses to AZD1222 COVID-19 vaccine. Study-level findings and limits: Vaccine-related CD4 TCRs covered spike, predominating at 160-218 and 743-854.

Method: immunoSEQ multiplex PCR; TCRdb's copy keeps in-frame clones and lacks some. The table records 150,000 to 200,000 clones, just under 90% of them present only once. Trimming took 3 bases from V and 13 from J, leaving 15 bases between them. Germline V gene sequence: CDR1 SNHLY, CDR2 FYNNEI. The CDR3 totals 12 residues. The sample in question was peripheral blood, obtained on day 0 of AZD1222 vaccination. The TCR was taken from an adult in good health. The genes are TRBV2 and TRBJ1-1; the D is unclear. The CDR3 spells CASSETGPNDFF. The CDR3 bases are TGTGCCAGCAGTGAGACCGGGCCGAATGATTTCTTT.